A single sample is the source of the 17 T cell receptor beta chains below, sequenced in a study of CD8+ T cells in alopecia areata. Following extraction, RNA underwent reverse transcription to cDNA, which served as the sequencing template. The table came from immunoSEQ multiplex PCR; TCRdb's copy has only in-frame clones and leaves some out. The sample shows 190,000 or so clones, 55% to 70% of them seen only once. The treatment denotes: oral pan-JAK inhibitor, 5-10 mg twice daily. The material was CD4+ T cells sorted from blood, obtained at week 4, from a patient treated with tofacitinib. Source of these receptors: a human donor with alopecia areata.

A note on this clone: An end of the junction does not agree with germline; a read error may underlie this. V gene TRBV2 combines with J gene TRBJ1-2; tentative D call: TRBD1 (5 bases). The germline V gene has CDR1 SNHLY and CDR2 FYNNEI. This CDR3 has 10 residues. The CDR3 sequence is CASSLGVANF. CDR3 coding DNA: TGTGCCAGCAGTTTGGGGGTAGCTAATTTC.

The chain employs TRBV28 and TRBJ2-7, with unresolved D. Germline V gene sequence: CDR1 MDHEN, CDR2 SYDVKM. The CDR3 covers 14 residues. The V end was cut by 6 bases, the J end by 2 bases, with 14 bases between. The CDR3 region has the DNA TGTGCCAGCAGCCCCCATCCAGCGCCCTACGAGCAGTACTTC. Its protein product is CASSPHPAPYEQYF.

V usage is TRBV6-1 and J usage is TRBJ1-2, with D tentatively TRBD1 (6 bases). Germline loops: CDR1 MNHNS, CDR2 SASEGT. With 3 bases removed from V and 4 bases from J, the gap between germline ends came to 9 bases. This CDR3 is built from 13 residues. This CDR3 reads CASSEDSSYGYTF. CDR3 coding DNA: TGTGCCAGCAGTGAGGACAGCTCCTATGGCTACACCTTC.

This clone has more than one count but fewer than ten. This chain uses TRBV11-3 with TRBJ1-6; 8 bases align to TRBD1. After removal of 6 bases from V and 7 bases from J, the junction contained 8 bases not matched to a gene. Germline lookup yields CDR1 SGHNT and CDR2 YENEEA. The CDR3 totals 15 residues. CDR3 DNA sequence: TGTGCCAGCAGTCCTGGACAGGGCTCGAATTCACCCCTCCACTTT. Its protein product is CASSPGQGSNSPLHF.

Turning to this clone: This sample also contains other DNA sequences that code for the same CDR3. The V call is TRBV29-1, the J call TRBJ2-5; 7 bases are shared with TRBD2. Germline V lookup: CDR1 SQVTM, CDR2 ANQGSEA. V trimming: 6 bases; J trimming: 2 bases; junction bases outside the gene matches: 3. The CDR3 sequence is 12 residues long. The CDR3 spells CSVGTTQETQYF. The DNA for the CDR3 is TGCAGCGTCGGGACTACTCAAGAGACCCAGTACTTC.

This clone occurred once. This chain joins TRBV30 and TRBJ2-1, with D perhaps TRBD2 (5 bases). The CDR3 runs to 12 residues. The germline gives CDR1 GTSNPN, CDR2 SVGIG (reference sequence). V was shortened by 5 bases and J by 2 bases, with 7 bases between the two germline ends. CDR3 protein: CAWAGAYNEQFF. The CDR3 DNA follows: TGTGCCTGGGCCGGGGCCTACAATGAGCAGTTCTTC.

The chain employs TRBV29-1 and TRBJ2-3; D possibly corresponds to TRBD2 (6 bases). The CDR3 loop spans 14 amino acids. Deletions cut 4 bases from V and 6 bases from J, with 17 bases between. In germline, CDR1 is SQVTM, CDR2 ANQGSEA. The CDR3 protein is CSVVAGISADTQYF. In DNA, the CDR3 is TGCAGCGTTGTGGCGGGGATTAGCGCCGATACGCAGTATTTT.

The chain uses TRBV4-2 and TRBJ1-1, with no clear D. This CDR3 contains 13 residues. The germline gives CDR1 LGHNA, CDR2 YNFKEQ. V was shortened by 0 bases and J by 3 bases, with 5 bases between the two germline ends. The CDR3 DNA reads TGTGCCAGCAGCCAAGATTTGGACACTGAAGCTTTCTTT. As protein: CASSQDLDTEAFF.

The chain joins TRBV7-2 to TRBJ2-7, with D possibly matching TRBD2 (5 bases). Germline V lookup: CDR1 SGHTA, CDR2 FQGNSA. CDR3 length: 16 residues. The V end was cut by 10 bases, the J end by 0 bases, with 22 bases between. CDR3 amino acids: CATSVASRPNSYEQYF. The CDR3 DNA follows: TGTGCCACCAGTGTAGCGTCCCGCCCCAACTCCTACGAGCAGTACTTC. The whole variable domain, filled in from reference TRBV7-2 and TRBJ2-7, reads GAGVSQSPSNKVTEKGKDVELRCDPISGHTALYWYRQSLGQGLEFLIYFQGNSAPDKSGLPSDRFSAERTGGSVSTLTIQRTQQEDSAVYLCATSVASRPNSYEQYFGPGTRLTVT.

The rearrangement joins TRBV7-2 to TRBJ1-4, with D possibly TRBD1 on 5 matching bases. V lost 2 bases, J lost 6 bases, and 16 bases lay in between. This CDR3 region has 16 residues. CDR1 and CDR2 from the germline V gene are SGHTA and FQGNSA. CDR3 sequence (DNA): TGTGCCAGCAGCTTACGTCCCGCAGGACACGATGAAAAACTGTTTTTT. This translates into CASSLRPAGHDEKLFF.

This chain joins TRBV30 and TRBJ1-1; D remains ambiguous. Germline V gene lookup returns CDR1 GTSNPN and CDR2 SVGIG (reference sequence). This CDR3 is built from 11 residues. Trimming stripped 3 bases from V and 6 bases from J, with 8 bases between. The CDR3 sequence is CAWSIRAEAFF. In DNA form, the CDR3 reads TGTGCCTGGAGCATCCGGGCTGAAGCTTTCTTT.

J is TRBJ1-5 and V is TRBV30; D is uncertain. CDR1 is GTSNPN and CDR2 is SVGIG in the germline V gene (reference sequence). The CDR3 has 15 residues. Trimming pared 3 bases from V and 2 bases from J, leaving 14 bases between. CDR3 amino acids: CAWSAVSGGNQPQHF. CDR3 coding DNA: TGTGCCTGGAGCGCCGTTTCGGGCGGCAATCAGCCCCAGCATTTT.

V gene TRBV4-1 combines with J gene TRBJ1-1; D is unresolved. The CDR3 is made up of 13 amino acids. Germline values: CDR1 MGHRA, CDR2 YSYEKL. V lost 1 base to trimming and J lost 6 bases, with 9 bases between them. The CDR3 nucleotides read TGCGCCAGCAGCCAAGTGGCGGGCCCTGAAGCTTTCTTT. This encodes CASSQVAGPEAFF.

J is TRBJ1-5 and V is TRBV2, with TRBD1 identical over 7 bases. CDR3 length: 14 residues. Germline trimming cut 7 bases from V and 7 bases from J; bases unmatched to any gene: 10. Germline loops: CDR1 SNHLY, CDR2 FYNNEI. The CDR3 DNA reads TGTGCCAGCACCACGGACAGGATGAGGCAGCCCCAGCATTTT. Its translation: CASTTDRMRQPQHF.

The chain couples TRBV4-1 to TRBJ1-2; D call uncertain. Trimming stripped 0 bases from V and 5 bases from J, with 7 bases between. This CDR3 has 13 amino acids. Per germline, CDR1 MGHRA and CDR2 YSYEKL. The CDR3 is CASSQEGVYGYTF. In DNA, the CDR3 is TGCGCCAGCAGCCAAGAGGGCGTTTATGGCTACACCTTC.

In its sample, this clone is medium-sized. The rearrangement uses TRBV4-2 and TRBJ2-6, with 9 bases aligning to TRBD1. From germline, CDR1 is LGHNA and CDR2 YNFKEQ. The CDR3 has 17 amino acids. Germline trimming cut 3 bases from V and 7 bases from J; bases unmatched to any gene: 10. The CDR3 is CASSQAPPGQGANVLTF. The CDR3 coding sequence is TGTGCCAGCAGCCAGGCACCCCCGGGACAGGGAGCCAACGTCCTGACTTTC.

This clone was recorded a few times. The V and J genes are TRBV29-1 and TRBJ2-5, with a tentative D call TRBD1 (6 bases). V was trimmed by 5 bases and J by 1 base, leaving 11 bases between them. The CDR3 sequence is 13 residues long. The V gene's germline CDR1 is SQVTM and CDR2 ANQGSEA. The CDR3: CSVQGQIQETQYF. In DNA, the CDR3 is TGCAGCGTTCAAGGACAGATCCAAGAGACCCAGTACTTC.